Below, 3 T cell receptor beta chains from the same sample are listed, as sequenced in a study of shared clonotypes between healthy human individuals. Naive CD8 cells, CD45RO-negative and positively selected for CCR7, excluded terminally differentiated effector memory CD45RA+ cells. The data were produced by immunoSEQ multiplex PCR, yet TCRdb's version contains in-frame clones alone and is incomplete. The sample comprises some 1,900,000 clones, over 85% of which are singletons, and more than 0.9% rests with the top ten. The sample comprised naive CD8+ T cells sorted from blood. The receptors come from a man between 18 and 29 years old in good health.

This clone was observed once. CDR3 sequence: CASSRARGGEKLFF. The CDR3 DNA follows: TGTGCCAGCAGTCGGGCCCGGGGAGGTGAAAAACTGTTTTTT. The rearrangement joins TRBV6-5 to TRBJ1-4, with D uncertain. Germline V lookup: CDR1 MNHEY, CDR2 SVGAGI. V lost 5 bases to trimming and J lost 7 bases, with 14 bases between them. The CDR3 has 14 amino acids.

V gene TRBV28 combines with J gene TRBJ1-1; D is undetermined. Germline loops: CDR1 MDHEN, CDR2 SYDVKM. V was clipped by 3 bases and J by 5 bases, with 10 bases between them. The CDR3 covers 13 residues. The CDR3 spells CASSFRTDTEAFF. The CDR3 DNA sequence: TGTGCCAGCAGTTTCCGGACGGATACTGAAGCTTTCTTT.

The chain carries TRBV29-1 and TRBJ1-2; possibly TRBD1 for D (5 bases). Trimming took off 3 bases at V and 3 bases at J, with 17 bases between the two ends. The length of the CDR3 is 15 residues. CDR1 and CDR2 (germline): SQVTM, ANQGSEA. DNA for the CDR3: TGCAGCGTTGACGCCTCGGGGGAAGGGGACTATGGCTACACCTTC. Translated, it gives CSVDASGEGDYGYTF.